These T cell receptor beta chains were read from a single sample in a study of shared clonotypes between healthy human individuals. Sequencing used immunoSEQ multiplex PCR; TCRdb keeps in-frame clones, though not all of them. The profile covers 450,000 to 700,000 clones, with 95% to 96% appearing a single time and over 0.09% taken by the ten largest. The sample comprised naive CD8+ T cells sorted from blood. The receptors come from a woman in her thirties in good health. Each CDR3 is given with its conserved first and last residue. Not every row has a clone size; where given, it reads once, few, many or a size class.

j_gene | v_gene | abundance | CDR3aa
TRBJ2-7 | TRBV27 | . | CASSGGRIYEQYF
TRBJ2-3 | TRBV15 | . | CATSAPASTDTQYF
. | TRBV5-1 | . | CASSLDPEYEQYF
TRBJ2-1 | TRBV19 | . | CASSEGLAATPYNEQFF
TRBJ2-7 | TRBV6-1 | . | CASPSIGEGGYEQYF
TRBJ2-1 | TRBV29-1 | . | CSVPGLAADEQFF
TRBJ2-1 | TRBV27 | . | CASSHDINEQFF
TRBJ2-1 | TRBV27 | . | CASSSGTSGREEQFF
TRBJ2-7 | TRBV27 | . | CASSSGANYEQYF
TRBJ2-7 | TRBV27 | . | CASSRQGINEQYF
TRBJ2-1 | TRBV7-9 | . | CASSRDAYNEQFF
TRBJ2-7 | TRBV28 | . | CASSFGGSSYEQYF
TRBJ1-2 | TRBV6-5 | . | CASSYSSPGSNYGYTF
TRBJ2-1 | TRBV7-9 | . | CASSSREKTSDNNEQFF
TRBJ2-2 | TRBV27 | . | CASSFLGDTGELFF
TRBJ2-1 | TRBV2 | . | CASKGLAEHNEQFF
TRBJ2-7 | TRBV4-1 | . | CASSPGYEQYF
TRBJ1-1 | TRBV9 | . | CASSPRTGRAFF
TRBJ2-3 | TRBV28 | . | CASSFSGGDTQYF
TRBJ1-4 | TRBV7-9 | . | CASSATATNEKLFF
TRBJ1-2 | TRBV27 | once | CASSLSPDSANYGYTF
TRBJ2-7 | TRBV2 | . | CASSGPSGFSYEQYF
TRBJ2-7 | TRBV11-1 | . | CASSPTSAYEQYF
TRBJ2-6 | TRBV7-3 | . | CASSSLGGGYSGANVLTF
TRBJ1-2 | TRBV5-1 | . | CASSAGTNFYGYTF
TRBJ1-3 | TRBV27 | . | CASSIGGSGNTIYF
TRBJ1-1 | TRBV5-4 | . | CASSFRGAVEAFF